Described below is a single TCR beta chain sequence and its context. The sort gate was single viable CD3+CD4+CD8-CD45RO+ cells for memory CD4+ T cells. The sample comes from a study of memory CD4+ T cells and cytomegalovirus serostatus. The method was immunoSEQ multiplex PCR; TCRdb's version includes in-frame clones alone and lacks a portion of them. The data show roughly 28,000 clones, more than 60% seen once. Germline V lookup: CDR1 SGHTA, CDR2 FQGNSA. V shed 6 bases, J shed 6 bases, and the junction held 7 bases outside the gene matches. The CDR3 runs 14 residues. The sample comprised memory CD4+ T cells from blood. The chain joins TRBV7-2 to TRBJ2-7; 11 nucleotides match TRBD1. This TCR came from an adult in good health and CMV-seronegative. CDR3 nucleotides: TGTGCCAGCAGACTAGGACAGGGGGCGGGCGAGCAGTACTTC. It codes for CASRLGQGAGEQYF.